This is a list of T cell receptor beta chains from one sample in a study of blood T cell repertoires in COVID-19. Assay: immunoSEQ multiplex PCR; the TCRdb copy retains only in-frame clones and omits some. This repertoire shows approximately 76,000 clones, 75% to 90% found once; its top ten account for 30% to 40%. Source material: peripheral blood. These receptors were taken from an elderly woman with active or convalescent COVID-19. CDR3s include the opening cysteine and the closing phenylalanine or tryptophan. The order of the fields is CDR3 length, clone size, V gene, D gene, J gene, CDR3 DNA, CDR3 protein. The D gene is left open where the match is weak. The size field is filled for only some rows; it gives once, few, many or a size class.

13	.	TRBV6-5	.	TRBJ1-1	TGTGCCAGCAGTTATTTCGGGAACACTGAAGCTTTCTTT	CASSYFGNTEAFF
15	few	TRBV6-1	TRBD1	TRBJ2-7	TGTGCCAGCAGTGAAGTTACAGGGGCTAACTACGAGCAGTACTTC	CASSEVTGANYEQYF
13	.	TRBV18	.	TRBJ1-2	TGTGCCAGCTCACCCGGGGTTGACTATGGCTACACCTTC	CASSPGVDYGYTF
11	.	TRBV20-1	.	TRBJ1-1	TGCAGTGCTTTGATCGGAGCGATCGGTTTCTTT	CSALIGAIGFF
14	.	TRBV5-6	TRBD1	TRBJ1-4	TGTGCCAGCAGCTTGATAACAGGGGGCGAAAAACTGTTTTTT	CASSLITGGEKLFF
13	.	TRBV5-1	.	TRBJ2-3	TGCGCCAGCAGCTTTGACAATCCAGATACGCAGTATTTT	CASSFDNPDTQYF
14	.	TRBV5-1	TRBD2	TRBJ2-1	TGCGCCAGCAGCTTGACTAGCGGGAACAATGAGCAGTTCTTC	CASSLTSGNNEQFF
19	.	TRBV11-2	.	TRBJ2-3	TGTGCCAGCAGCTTCCCCCGGGGTGGAGAAACTTATGGCACAGATACGCAGTATTTT	CASSFPRGGETYGTDTQYF
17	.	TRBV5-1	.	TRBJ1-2	TGCGCCAGCAGCTTTGATAGCGCGGCCTCTTACCTTTATGGCTACACCTTC	CASSFDSAASYLYGYTF
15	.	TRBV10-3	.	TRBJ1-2	TGTGCCATCAGTGAGGCAGGGGCCGTTAACTATGGCTACACCTTC	CAISEAGAVNYGYTF
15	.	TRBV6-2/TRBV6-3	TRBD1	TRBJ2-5	TGTGCCAGCAGTTACAGACAGGGGGCTCGGGAGACCCAGTACTTC	CASSYRQGARETQYF
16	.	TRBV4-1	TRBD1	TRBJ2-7	TGCGCCAGCAGCCAAGAAGAAGGGGGCAGGAGAGACGAGCAGTACTTC	CASSQEEGGRRDEQYF
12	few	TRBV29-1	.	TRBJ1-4	TGCAGCGCGAGGACTGAGGATGAAAAACTGTTTTTT	CSARTEDEKLFF
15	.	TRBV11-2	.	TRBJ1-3	TGTGCCAGCGTACAAGACGGAGGTCCTGGAAACACCATATATTTT	CASVQDGGPGNTIYF
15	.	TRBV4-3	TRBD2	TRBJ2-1	TGCGCCAGCAGCCAAATGACTAGCGGGCACAATGAGCAGTTCTTC	CASSQMTSGHNEQFF
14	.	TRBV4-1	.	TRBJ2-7	TGCGCCAGCAGCCAAGTACCAGGGCCCTACGAGCAGTACTTC	CASSQVPGPYEQYF
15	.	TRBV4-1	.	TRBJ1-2	TGCGCCAGCAGCCCTACAGGGTCGGGTGGCTATGGCTACACCTTC	CASSPTGSGGYGYTF
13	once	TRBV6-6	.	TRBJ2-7	TGTGCCAGCACCTCCACGGGGAAATACGAGCAGTACTTC	CASTSTGKYEQYF
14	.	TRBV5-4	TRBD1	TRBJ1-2	TGTGCCAGCAGCTCTAGACAGGGAAGCTATGGCTACACCTTC	CASSSRQGSYGYTF
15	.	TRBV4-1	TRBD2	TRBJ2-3	TGCGCCAGCACCCTTTCTAGCGGAAACACAGATACGCAGTATTTT	CASTLSSGNTDTQYF
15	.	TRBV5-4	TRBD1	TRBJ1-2	TGTGCCAGCAGCTTCAGGGGGGAGGATGTCTATGGCTACACCTTC	CASSFRGEDVYGYTF
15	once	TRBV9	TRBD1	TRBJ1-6	TGTGCCAGCAGCGTAGCGACAGGGAATAATTCACCCCTCCACTTT	CASSVATGNNSPLHF
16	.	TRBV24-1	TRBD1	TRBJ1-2	TGTGCCACCAGTGACACACCGGGACAGGGCACTCCTGGCTACACCTTC	CATSDTPGQGTPGYTF
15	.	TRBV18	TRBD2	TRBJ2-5	TGTGCCAGCTCACCACAGCGGGGGGGCCAAGAGACCCAGTACTTC	CASSPQRGGQETQYF
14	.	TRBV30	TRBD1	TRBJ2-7	TGTGCCTGGACCCTCCGGGACAGGTCCTACGAGCAGTACTTC	CAWTLRDRSYEQYF
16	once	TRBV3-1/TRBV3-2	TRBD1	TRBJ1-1	TGTGCCAGCAGTCGGGGGGGATCGACAGGGTGGCCAGAAGCTTTCTTT	CASSRGGSTGWPEAFF
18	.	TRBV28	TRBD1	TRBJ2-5	TGTGCCAGCAGTTCCGGACAGGGGGGAGTTGTGTACCAAGAGACCCAGTACTTC	CASSSGQGGVVYQETQYF
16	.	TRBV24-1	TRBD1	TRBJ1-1	TGTGCCACCAGTGATTCGACAGGGAAGGGGCAGACTGAAGCTTTCTTT	CATSDSTGKGQTEAFF
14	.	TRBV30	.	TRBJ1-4	TGTGCCTGGACAGGGAAGGCGTTAGGTGAAAAACTGTTTTTT	CAWTGKALGEKLFF
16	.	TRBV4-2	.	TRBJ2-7	TGTGCCAGCAGCCAAGAGGGAGGTGAGGGGGGGTACGAGCAGTACTTC	CASSQEGGEGGYEQYF
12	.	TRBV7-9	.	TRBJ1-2	TGTGCCAGCAGCTTAGATCGGGGAGGCGCGGACTTC	CASSLDRGGADF
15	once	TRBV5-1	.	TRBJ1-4	TGCGCCAGCAGCTTGACGGGGGGACCTAATGAAAAACTGTTTTTT	CASSLTGGPNEKLFF
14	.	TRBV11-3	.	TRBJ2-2	TGTGCCAGCAGCTCACAGACGAACACCGGGGAGCTGTTTTTT	CASSSQTNTGELFF
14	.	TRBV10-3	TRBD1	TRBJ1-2	TGTGCCATCAGTGAGTCCGGGACAGGCTATGGCTACACCTTC	CAISESGTGYGYTF
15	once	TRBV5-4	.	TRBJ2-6	TGTGCCAGCAGCTTAGACAGCTCTGGGGCCAACGTCCTGACTTTC	CASSLDSSGANVLTF
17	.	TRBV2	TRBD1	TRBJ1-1	TGTGCCAGCAGTGTGGGACAGTTAAACCAGGGGGACACTGAAGCTTTCTTT	CASSVGQLNQGDTEAFF
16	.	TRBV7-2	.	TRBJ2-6	TGTGCCAGCAGCGTCACCTCCAGCTCTGGGGCCAACGTCCTGACTTTC	CASSVTSSSGANVLTF
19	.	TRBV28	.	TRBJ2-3	TGTGCCAGCAGTTTGGGGGGGCAGGCCGCCTCAGCACACACAGATACGCAGTATTTT	CASSLGGQAASAHTDTQYF
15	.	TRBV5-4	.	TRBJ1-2	TGTGCCTTAGCCAACTGGGAAGGGGGTGACTATGGCTACACCTTC	CALANWEGGDYGYTF
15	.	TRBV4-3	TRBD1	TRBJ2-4	TGCGCCAGCAGCCAAGATTTGGACAGGGGGGGCATTCAGTACTTC	CASSQDLDRGGIQYF
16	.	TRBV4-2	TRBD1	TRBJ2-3	TGTGCCAGCAGCCTTGTACTGGGACAGGACACAGATACGCAGTATTTT	CASSLVLGQDTDTQYF
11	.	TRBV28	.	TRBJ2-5	TGTGCCACTAGCGATTGGGAGACCCAGTACTTC	CATSDWETQYF
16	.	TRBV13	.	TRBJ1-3	TGTGCCAGCAGCCTACTGACAGGTAGCTCTGGAAACACCATATATTTT	CASSLLTGSSGNTIYF
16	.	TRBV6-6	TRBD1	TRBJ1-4	TGTGCCAGCAGTTACGGTCAGGGGGCGCCTAATGAAAAACTGTTTTTT	CASSYGQGAPNEKLFF
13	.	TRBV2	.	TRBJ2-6	TGTGCCAGCACAGGCTCTGGGGCCAACGTCCTGACTTTC	CASTGSGANVLTF
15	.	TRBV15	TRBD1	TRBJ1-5	TGTGCCACCAGCGAAACAGGGGATAGCAATCAGCCCCAGCATTTT	CATSETGDSNQPQHF
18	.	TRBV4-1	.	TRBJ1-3	TGCGCCAGCAGCCAAGGGCCGTTTAGGGGGGGATCTGGAAACACCATATATTTT	CASSQGPFRGGSGNTIYF
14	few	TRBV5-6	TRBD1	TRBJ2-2	TGTGCCAGCAGAATGACAGGGGGGGCCGGGGAGCTGTTTTTT	CASRMTGGAGELFF
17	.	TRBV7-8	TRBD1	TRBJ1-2	TGTGCCAGCAGCTTACGTGCTGGGACAGGGGCTGACTATGGCTACACCTTC	CASSLRAGTGADYGYTF
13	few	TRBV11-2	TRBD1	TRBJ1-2	TGTGCCAGCAGAGAAGGGACAGTATATGGCTACACCTTC	CASREGTVYGYTF
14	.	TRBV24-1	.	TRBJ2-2	TGTGCCACGGCTCTGGGGACAAACACCGGGGAGCTGTTTTTT	CATALGTNTGELFF
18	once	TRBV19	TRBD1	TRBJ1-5	TGTGCCAGTAGTGCGGGCTGGGGGACAGGGGATAGCAATCAGCCCCAGCATTTT	CASSAGWGTGDSNQPQHF
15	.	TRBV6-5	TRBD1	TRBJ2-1	TGTGCCAGCAGAGAGGGGGCGAAGAGCTACAATGAGCAGTTCTTC	CASREGAKSYNEQFF
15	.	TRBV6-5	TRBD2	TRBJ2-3	TGTGCCAGCAGTTATACGGGGGGGGCTGGGGATACGCAGTATTTT	CASSYTGGAGDTQYF
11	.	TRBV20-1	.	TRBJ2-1	TGCAGTGCACCACACCACAATGAGCAGTTCTTC	CSAPHHNEQFF
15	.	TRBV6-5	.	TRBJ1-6	TGTGCCAGCAGTTACGCTCGACAGGACAGATCACCCCTCCACTTT	CASSYARQDRSPLHF
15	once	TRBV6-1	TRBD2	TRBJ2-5	TGTGCCAGCAGTGAAAACACCAAGCGGGGAGAGACCCAGTACTTC	CASSENTKRGETQYF
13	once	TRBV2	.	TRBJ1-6	TGTGCCAGCAGACGAGACAGGAATTCACCCCTCCACTTT	CASRRDRNSPLHF
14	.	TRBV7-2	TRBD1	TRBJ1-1	TGTGCCAGCAAACGGGACAGACTGAACACTGAAGCTTTCTTT	CASKRDRLNTEAFF
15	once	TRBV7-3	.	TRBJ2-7	TGTGCCAGCAGCTCCGAGACAATAAGCTCCTACGAGCAGTACTTC	CASSSETISSYEQYF